The 25 T cell receptor beta chains below were found in one sample sequenced in a study of T cells after yellow fever vaccination. TCRdb reprocessed the 5' RACE reads with MiXCR, giving one entry per CDR3 protein. The sample includes around 310,000 distinct CDR3 sequences, approximately 4.2% seen only once; the top ten take around 24%. Sequenced material: PBMCs, taken 5 days after the yellow fever booster vaccination. The receptors were gathered from a man younger than 35 who received the YFV17D yellow fever vaccine.

This clonotype appeared a few times. CDR3 amino acids: CASSPSPRSTDTQYF. The CDR3 DNA reads as TGTGCCAGCAGCCCCTCCCCCCGCAGCACAGATACGCAGTATTTT. This chain links TRBV7-3 with TRBJ2-3; no reliable D call. Trimming took 5 bases from V and 0 from J, leaving 12 bases between them. CDR1 and CDR2 from the germline V gene are SGHTA and FQGTGA. This CDR3 has 15 residues.

This clonotype showed up just a few times. The V gene is TRBV4-2, the J gene TRBJ2-2, with 8 bases identical to TRBD1. Germline V CDR1 and CDR2: LGHNA, YNFKEQ. V lost 3 bases and J lost 0; bases outside the gene matches: 6. The CDR3 runs to 17 residues. The CDR3 coding sequence is TGTGCCAGCAGCCACCCTGACAGGGGAGCGAACACCGGGGAGCTGTTTTTT. Its translation is CASSHPDRGANTGELFF.

V and J are TRBV18 and TRBJ1-6; possible D gene TRBD1, 6 bases. Germline CDR1 is KGHSH and CDR2 is LQKENI. Trimming pared 2 bases from V and 10 bases from J, leaving 15 bases between. This CDR3 is built from 15 residues. Here the CDR3 reads CASSPTSGVYSPLHF. Here the CDR3 DNA reads TGTGCCAGCTCACCAACATCAGGGGTCTACTCACCCCTCCACTTT.

This clonotype came up many times. CDR3 amino acids: CATSRDGVASGANVLTF. The CDR3 DNA is TGTGCCACCAGCAGAGATGGCGTTGCATCTGGGGCCAACGTCCTGACTTTC. V gene TRBV15 combines with J gene TRBJ2-6; D is ambiguous. Germline CDR1 and CDR2: LNHNV and YYDKDF (reference sequence). Trimming took off 0 bases at V and 1 base at J, with 10 bases between the two ends. The CDR3 has 17 amino acids.

This clonotype was seen many times. The rearrangement uses TRBV29-1 and TRBJ1-2; tentatively, D is TRBD1 (6 bases). Germline V CDR1 and CDR2: SQVTM, ANQGSEA. V was clipped by 1 base and J by 0 bases, with 15 bases between them. The length of the CDR3 is 16 residues. The CDR3 sequence: CSVEVAWEGANYGYTF. The CDR3 DNA sequence: TGCAGCGTTGAAGTGGCTTGGGAGGGGGCTAACTATGGCTACACCTTC.

This clonotype was observed at least ten times. CDR3 sequence reads: CASSRDSQYEQYF. CDR3 sequence (DNA): TGCGCCAGCAGCCGGGACAGCCAATACGAGCAGTACTTC. The V and J genes are TRBV5-1 and TRBJ2-7; TRBD1 agrees at 7 bases. V lost 4 bases and J lost 4; bases outside the gene matches: 5. The CDR3 consists of 13 residues. The germline gives CDR1 SGHRS, CDR2 YFSETQ.

The table lists this clonotype with a count of one. This chain links TRBV20-1 with TRBJ1-1; the D is unclear. The length of the CDR3 is 14 residues. The V gene lost 0 bases and the J gene lost 4 bases, with 12 bases spanning the gap. Germline V gene lookup returns CDR1 DFQATT and CDR2 SNEGSKA (reference sequence). CDR3 region: CSARDPASGTEAFF. CDR3 bases: TGCAGTGCTAGAGATCCGGCTTCGGGCACTGAAGCTTTCTTT.

This clonotype was counted a few times. The chain employs TRBV7-6 and TRBJ2-7; 10 bases fit TRBD1. The CDR3 has 13 residues. CDR1 is SGHVS and CDR2 is FNYEAQ in the germline V gene. J lost 5 bases, V lost 6 bases, and 4 bases had no gene match. This CDR3 is CASRGTGVDEQYF. Here the CDR3 DNA reads TGTGCCAGCAGGGGGACAGGGGTTGACGAGCAGTACTTC.

This clonotype has more than one count but fewer than ten. This chain links TRBV20-1 with TRBJ2-1, with D uncertain. CDR3 length: 15 residues. V was shortened by 0 bases and J by 2 bases, with 11 bases between the two germline ends. The germline CDR1 and CDR2 sequences are DFQATT and SNEGSKA (reference sequence). CDR3 sequence (DNA): TGCAGTGCTAGAGATCCCCTACCGCCCTACAATGAGCAGTTCTTC. Protein sequence: CSARDPLPPYNEQFF.

This clonotype was recorded a few times. J is TRBJ2-5 and V is TRBV5-1; possible D gene TRBD2, 5 bases. Trimming took 3 bases from V and 5 from J, leaving 14 bases between them. Looked up from germline, CDR1 is SGHRS and CDR2 is YFSETQ. The CDR3 contains 14 residues. CDR3 amino acids: CASSSSPGSETQYF. For the CDR3, the DNA is TGCGCCAGCAGCTCCTCTCCTGGGAGTGAGACCCAGTACTTC.

Many counts were recorded for this clonotype. The chain employs TRBV28 and TRBJ2-2; TRBD1 might be the D (5 bases). Trimming took off 3 bases at V and 4 bases at J, with 12 bases between the two ends. In germline, CDR1 is MDHEN, CDR2 SYDVKM. CDR3 length equals 15 residues. As DNA, the CDR3 is TGTGCCAGCAGTTTGATTCCAGGGTCCACCGGGGAGCTGTTTTTT. Protein: CASSLIPGSTGELFF.

In this sample, this clonotype turned up many times. The chain recombines TRBV5-1 with TRBJ1-6; 10 bases are shared with TRBD1. The ends lost 0 bases at V and 9 bases at J; junction bases unmatched: 3. Germline V gives CDR1 SGHRS, CDR2 YFSETQ. CDR3 length equals 15 residues. The CDR3 here is CASSLEGTGVSPLHF. Here the CDR3 DNA reads TGCGCCAGCAGCTTGGAAGGGACAGGGGTTTCACCCCTCCACTTT.

The J gene is TRBJ1-3, the V gene TRBV5-1, with a tentative D call TRBD1 (5 bases). The V gene's germline CDR1 is SGHRS and CDR2 YFSETQ. This CDR3 contains 16 residues. V gave up 5 bases and J gave up 0 bases, with 15 bases separating them. The CDR3 sequence is CASRGTGTYSGNTIYF. The CDR3 DNA is TGCGCCAGCAGAGGAACAGGAACGTACTCTGGAAACACCATATATTTT.

This rearrangement joins TRBV20-1 to TRBJ2-7; 9 bases line up with TRBD2. The CDR3 runs 17 residues. V lost 6 bases to trimming and J lost 2 bases; unmatched junction nucleotides: 17. The germline V gene has CDR1 DFQATT and CDR2 SNEGSKA (reference sequence). The CDR3 loop reads CSAQKRGLAGPTYEQYF. CDR3 sequence (DNA): TGCAGTGCCCAAAAGAGAGGGCTAGCGGGACCGACCTACGAGCAGTACTTC.

This clonotype has at least ten counts. The chain couples TRBV10-2 to TRBJ2-7; D uncertain. The CDR3 totals 10 residues. CDR1 and CDR2 (germline): WSHSY, SAAADI. V dropped 4 bases and J dropped 4 bases, with 2 bases sitting between them. CDR3 sequence: CASSGYEQYF. The DNA for the CDR3 is TGCGCCAGCAGTGGGTACGAGCAGTACTTC.

This clonotype was picked up a small number of times. V and J are TRBV29-1 and TRBJ2-7; 9 nucleotides agree with TRBD1. CDR1 and CDR2 (germline): SQVTM, ANQGSEA. The CDR3 extends over 14 amino acids. V shed 3 bases, J shed 7 bases, and the junction held 10 bases outside the gene matches. The CDR3 DNA reads TGCAGCGTTGACGTGGGACAGGGAGTGAGAGAGCAGTACTTC. As protein: CSVDVGQGVREQYF.

The rearrangement links TRBV5-4 to TRBJ2-7, with 7 positions matching TRBD1. Germline V gene data show CDR1 as SGHNT and CDR2 as YYREEE (reference sequence). The trim removed 7 bases at V and 5 bases at J, leaving 12 bases unmatched. The CDR3 totals 14 residues. The CDR3 here is CASGLTGAGDEQYF. The CDR3 region has the DNA TGTGCCAGCGGACTTACAGGGGCGGGCGACGAGCAGTACTTC.

This clonotype occurred a few times. CDR3: CASSQEGGGGNEQFF. The CDR3 DNA sequence: TGTGCCAGCAGCCAAGAAGGCGGGGGTGGAAATGAGCAGTTCTTC. The genes are TRBV4-2 and TRBJ2-1, with 7 bases fitting TRBD2. This CDR3 region has 15 residues. With V trimmed by 0 bases and J by 7 bases, 6 bases remained unmatched. CDR1 LGHNA and CDR2 YNFKEQ come from the germline V gene.

This clonotype was observed at least ten times. CDR3 nucleotides: TGTGCCAGCAGCCCTGGGACTAGCGGGCAAGAGACCCAGTACTTC. Its protein product is CASSPGTSGQETQYF. V usage is TRBV5-5 and J usage is TRBJ2-5; the match to TRBD2 covers 12 bases. The CDR3 consists of 15 residues. The ends lost 4 bases at V and 2 bases at J; junction bases unmatched: 3. Germline CDR1 is SGHKS and CDR2 is YYEKEE (reference sequence).

V usage is TRBV5-1 and J usage is TRBJ2-5; TRBD2 aligns across 9 bases. Trimming cost V 0 bases and J 5 bases; bases outside gene matches: 8. CDR3 length: 16 residues. Looked up from germline, CDR1 is SGHRS and CDR2 is YFSETQ. CDR3: CASSLEGASGAETQYF. The DNA of the CDR3 is TGCGCCAGCAGCTTGGAGGGAGCTAGCGGGGCCGAGACCCAGTACTTC.

The rearrangement links TRBV29-1 to TRBJ2-5; no clear D gene. Trimming took off 4 bases at V and 5 bases at J, with 11 bases between the two ends. In germline, CDR1 is SQVTM, CDR2 ANQGSEA. The CDR3 totals 12 residues. The CDR3 sequence: CSVARTRETQYF. DNA of the CDR3: TGCAGCGTTGCGAGGACGCGGGAGACCCAGTACTTC.

In this sample, this clonotype turned up many times. The chain combines TRBV12-3 or TRBV12-4 with TRBJ2-3; a weak D match, TRBD1 (5 bases). Trimming removed 1 base from V and 3 bases from J, with 8 bases in between. This CDR3 contains 14 residues. CDR3 DNA sequence: TGTGCCAGCAGTTTAGTGACAGCGACAGATACGCAGTATTTT. Protein: CASSLVTATDTQYF.

This clonotype was recorded a few times. The chain employs TRBV20-1 and TRBJ2-3; no clear D. CDR1 is DFQATT and CDR2 is SNEGSKA in the germline V gene (reference sequence). The CDR3 extends over 15 amino acids. The CDR3 coding sequence is TGCAGCCAGATCCAACCGGCATTTGGCACAGATACGCAGTATTTT. It codes for CSQIQPAFGTDTQYF.

This clonotype was counted only a few times. The chain employs TRBV4-3 and TRBJ2-3; 13 bases agree with TRBD2. V lost 3 bases and J lost 0; bases outside the gene matches: 24. The germline V gene encodes CDR1 LGHNA and CDR2 YSLEER. The CDR3 loop spans 24 amino acids. Here the CDR3 reads CASSHGYWPGTSGAKTASTDTQYF. The CDR3 DNA follows: TGCGCCAGCAGCCATGGCTATTGGCCAGGGACTAGCGGGGCCAAGACGGCTAGCACAGATACGCAGTATTTT.

The chain links TRBV20-1 to TRBJ1-5; no clear D. There are 13 residues in the CDR3. V lost 0 bases and J lost 4, with 7 bases in between. Germline V gene data show CDR1 as DFQATT and CDR2 as SNEGSKA (reference sequence). CDR3 in DNA: TGCAGTGCTAGAGAACAGATGAATCAGCCCCAGCATTTT. The encoded protein is CSAREQMNQPQHF.